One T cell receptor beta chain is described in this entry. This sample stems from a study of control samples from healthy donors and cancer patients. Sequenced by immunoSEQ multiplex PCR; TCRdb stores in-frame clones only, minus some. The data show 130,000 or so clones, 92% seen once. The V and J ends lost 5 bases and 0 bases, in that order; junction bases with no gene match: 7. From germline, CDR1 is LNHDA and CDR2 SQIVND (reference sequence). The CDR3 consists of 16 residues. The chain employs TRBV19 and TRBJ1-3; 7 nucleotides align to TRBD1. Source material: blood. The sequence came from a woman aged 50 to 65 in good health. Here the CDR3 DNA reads TGTGCCAGTAGTGCGGGACAGCTCAACTCTGGAAACACCATATATTTT. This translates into CASSAGQLNSGNTIYF.